This T cell receptor beta chain was captured by sequencing in a study of tumor and adjacent non-tumor tissue in lung cancer. In the study overall: There were some 12 adenocarcinoma, a couple of squamous cell carcinoma and 1 small cell lung cancer cases. Stage I to III disease affected 10 men and roughly five women aged roughly 31 to 76. General observations from the study: Significantly higher TCR diversity was found in tumor than normal lung.

A modified ARM-PCR protocol with three rounds of nested PCR amplified TCRbeta. TCRdb re-derived calls from the multiplex PCR reads in MiXCR, one entry per CDR3 protein. The sample includes under 250,000 distinct CDR3 sequences, about 71% of them seen just once. Comments on this clonotype: Its antigen remains unknown. The CDR3 ends on some other residue instead of the conserved phenylalanine or tryptophan, so this is likely a read error.

This sample's RNA came from whole unsorted tissue. Donors were chemotherapy-naive, newly diagnosed lung cancer surgical patients in China, August–late 2014. This CDR3 has 15 residues. The germline V gene encodes CDR1 DFQATT and CDR2 SNEGSKA (reference sequence). Trimming took 0 bases from V and 6 from J; bases not matched to a gene: 6. This clonotype was sampled from a man aged 55 to 69 with non-small cell lung cancer. This chain connects TRBV20-1 to TRBJ1-5; TRBD1 aligns across 9 bases. Sequencing was performed on lung tumor tissue. As DNA, the CDR3 is TGCAGTGCTAGAGAACACAGGGGGCTGCGTCAGCCCCAGCATTAT. It specifies CSAREHRGLRQPQHY.